Below, 27 T cell receptor beta chains from the same sample are listed, as sequenced in a study of blood T cell repertoires in COVID-19. Sequencing used immunoSEQ multiplex PCR; TCRdb keeps in-frame clones, though not all of them. The profile shows roughly 90,000 clones, roughly 76% of them singletons. The sequenced material came from peripheral blood. Every receptor here comes from a woman of 80 years or more with active or convalescent COVID-19.

This sequence joins TRBV5-6 and TRBJ1-2; D not certain. The CDR3 sequence is 13 residues long. V dropped 7 bases and J dropped 6 bases, with 16 bases sitting between them. Germline V gene lookup returns CDR1 SGHDT and CDR2 YYEEEE. The chain's CDR3 is CASFREGSDGYTF. Written as DNA, the CDR3 is TGTGCCAGCTTTCGGGAAGGGTCCGATGGCTACACCTTC.

This chain links TRBV6-2 or TRBV6-3 with TRBJ1-1; 7 bases align to TRBD1. With 2 bases clipped from V and 3 bases from J, the junction kept 9 bases outside the gene matches. This CDR3 has 16 residues. Germline CDR1 reads MNHEY; CDR2 reads SVGEGT. The CDR3 DNA reads TGTGCCAGCAGTTACACAACGGACAGGAGGGACACTGAAGCTTTCTTT. Amino acid sequence: CASSYTTDRRDTEAFF.

The DNA of the CDR3 is TGTGCCAGTAGTGCCGGGACAGAGAATGAAAAACTGTTTTTT. Encoded protein: CASSAGTENEKLFF. The chain carries TRBV19 and TRBJ1-4; 7 nucleotides align to TRBD1. The germline V gene encodes CDR1 LNHDA and CDR2 SQIVND (reference sequence). The CDR3 extends over 14 amino acids. V was pared by 5 bases and J by 5 bases, with 5 bases of the junction left unmatched.

The chain uses TRBV7-2 and TRBJ2-2; maybe TRBD2 (6 bases). CDR1 and CDR2 from the germline V gene are SGHTA and FQGNSA. V lost 3 bases, J lost 2 bases, and 7 bases lay in between. The CDR3 length is 14 residues. DNA for the CDR3: TGTGCCAGCAGCTTTGGACTAAACACCGGGGAGCTGTTTTTT. Its protein product is CASSFGLNTGELFF.

V usage is TRBV10-1 and J usage is TRBJ1-2; TRBD1 aligns across 10 bases. V was clipped by 6 bases and J by 11 bases; unmatched bases: 6. The CDR3 covers 12 residues. Germline V gene data show CDR1 as WNHNN and CDR2 as SYGVQD (reference sequence). In DNA form, the CDR3 reads TGCGCCAGCAGGCCGGGACAGGGGAGTTACACCTTC. Amino acid sequence: CASRPGQGSYTF.

The V call is TRBV18, the J call TRBJ2-1; 7 nucleotides match TRBD2. Germline-derived CDR1 and CDR2 are KGHSH and LQKENI. This CDR3 is 16 amino acids long. The trim removed 1 base at V and 3 bases at J, leaving 6 bases unmatched. The CDR3: CASSPLRAGLYNEQFF. For the CDR3, the DNA is TGTGCCAGCTCACCACTCCGAGCGGGGCTCTACAATGAGCAGTTCTTC.

This chain joins TRBV18 and TRBJ2-7; D is unclear. V shed 0 bases and J shed 2 bases, with 8 bases lying between them. The germline gives CDR1 KGHSH, CDR2 LQKENI. The CDR3 is 14 residues long. DNA of the CDR3: TGTGCCAGCTCACCACCGACTCTTACCTACGAGCAGTACTTC. Protein product: CASSPPTLTYEQYF. Full variable domain (rest looked up from reference TRBV18 and TRBJ2-7): NAGVMQNPRHLVRRRGQEARLRCSPMKGHSHVYWYRQLPEEGLKFMVYLQKENIIDESGMPKERFSAEFPKEGPSILRIQQVVRGDSAAYFCASSPPTLTYEQYFGPGTRLTVT.

This clone occurred many times. The genes are TRBV30 and TRBJ2-1, with 9 bases lining up with TRBD1. This CDR3 comprises 17 residues. V lost 4 bases, J lost 6 bases, and 16 bases stayed unmatched. Germline values: CDR1 GTSNPN, CDR2 SVGIG (reference sequence). The CDR3 region has the DNA TGTGCCTGGACGTTTAAGTTAGGGACAGGGCATGGCAATGAGCAGTTCTTC. Translation: CAWTFKLGTGHGNEQFF.

V and J are TRBV3-1 (or the pseudogene TRBV3-2) and TRBJ1-4; D is possibly TRBD1 (5 bases). CDR3 length equals 14 residues. In germline, CDR1 is LGHDT, CDR2 YNNKEL (reference sequence). V was shortened by 9 bases and J by 5 bases, with 16 bases between the two germline ends. In nucleotides, the CDR3 is TGTGCCAGTAACCATGAAGGGGAAAATGAAAAACTGTTTTTT. Protein sequence: CASNHEGENEKLFF.

The gene calls are TRBV2 and TRBJ1-5; D remains ambiguous. V lost 4 bases and J lost 5, with 9 bases in between. CDR3 length: 13 residues. Germline V lookup: CDR1 SNHLY, CDR2 FYNNEI. CDR3 coding DNA: TGTGCCAGCAGTGTTAGCATGGATCAGCCCCAGCATTTT. Its translation: CASSVSMDQPQHF.

This rearrangement joins TRBV20-1 to TRBJ2-3, with 11 nucleotides matching TRBD2. V lost 3 bases and J lost 6; bases outside the gene matches: 14. This CDR3 has 17 amino acids. Germline V gives CDR1 DFQATT, CDR2 SNEGSKA (reference sequence). The CDR3 bases are TGCAGTGCTAGTGTCCGCGGTAGCGGGGGGGGCAGGGATACGCAGTATTTT. Its translation: CSASVRGSGGGRDTQYF.

V gene TRBV24-1 combines with J gene TRBJ1-1; 7 bases fit TRBD1. Unmatched junction bases numbered 4, after V lost 3 bases and J lost 7 bases. The CDR3 spans 13 residues. Germline-derived CDR1 and CDR2 are KGHDR and SFDVKD. In nucleotides, the CDR3 is TGTGCCACCAGTGATAATAACAGGGGTGAAGCTTTCTTT. Translating it yields CATSDNNRGEAFF.

In nucleotides, the CDR3 is TGTGCCAGCAGCTTGGCAACTCAGGATGGCTACACCTTC. It encodes CASSLATQDGYTF. The chain couples TRBV5-4 to TRBJ1-2; D remains ambiguous. The germline V gene encodes CDR1 SGHNT and CDR2 YYREEE (reference sequence). The CDR3 loop spans 13 amino acids. Trimming stripped 0 bases from V and 6 bases from J, with 9 bases between.

This rearrangement joins TRBV19 to TRBJ1-5; D not resolved. Trimming took off 4 bases at V and 6 bases at J, with 16 bases between the two ends. Germline V gene lookup returns CDR1 LNHDA and CDR2 SQIVND (reference sequence). This CDR3 contains 15 residues. For the CDR3, the DNA is TGTGCCAGTAGTAGCCGGGGAGGAACGGTTCAGCCCCAGCATTTT. Residues: CASSSRGGTVQPQHF.

V is TRBV5-1 and J is TRBJ1-4, with no clear D. The V end was cut by 2 bases, the J end by 4 bases, with 12 bases between. Per germline, CDR1 SGHRS and CDR2 YFSETQ. CDR3 size: 15 residues. CDR3 in DNA: TGCGCCAGCAGCTTCCCAGATCGGGATAATGAAAAACTGTTTTTT. It is translated as CASSFPDRDNEKLFF.

V gene TRBV7-2 combines with J gene TRBJ2-2; TRBD2 matches at 10 bases. Losses at the gene ends were 3 bases for V and 4 bases for J; bases not matched to a gene: 8. The CDR3 is 17 residues long. Germline CDR1 and CDR2: SGHTA and FQGNSA. The CDR3 region has the DNA TGTGCCAGCAGCTTCGCTAGCGGGAGCTATAGCACCGGGGAGCTGTTTTTT. Protein product: CASSFASGSYSTGELFF.

A remark on this clone: Mismatch with germline at one junction end may stem from a read error. This chain joins TRBV5-4 and TRBJ2-3; 8 bases align to TRBD2. The CDR3 consists of 15 residues. CDR1 is SGHNT and CDR2 is YYREEE in the germline V gene (reference sequence). This CDR3 reads CASTLGGGTTDTQYF. The CDR3 DNA reads as TGTGCCAGCACCTTGGGCGGGGGGACCACAGATACGCAGTATTTT. Based on the CDR3 plus reference TRBV5-4 and TRBJ2-3, the full variable domain is ETGVTQSPTHLIKTRGQQVTLRCSSQSGHNTVSWYQQALGQGPQFIFQYYREEENGRGNFPPRFSGLQFPNYSSELNVNALELDDSALYLCASTLGGGTTDTQYFGPGTRLTVL.

The chain employs TRBV18 and TRBJ2-3; 9 nucleotides align to TRBD2. Germline CDR1 KGHSH, CDR2 LQKENI. V shed 1 base and J 1 base; nucleotides not matched to a gene: 0. The CDR3 extends over 15 amino acids. The CDR3 loop is CASSPLAGGTDTQYF. CDR3 sequence (DNA): TGTGCCAGCTCACCACTAGCGGGGGGCACAGATACGCAGTATTTT. Supplemented by reference TRBV18 and TRBJ2-3, the full variable domain reads NAGVMQNPRHLVRRRGQEARLRCSPMKGHSHVYWYRQLPEEGLKFMVYLQKENIIDESGMPKERFSAEFPKEGPSILRIQQVVRGDSAAYFCASSPLAGGTDTQYFGPGTRLTVL.

The gene calls are TRBV9 and TRBJ2-3; D is perhaps TRBD1 (5 bases). CDR3 length: 16 residues. The ends were cut back, 4 bases at V and 7 bases at J, with 22 bases in the middle. The V gene's germline CDR1 is SGDLS and CDR2 YYNGEE. Here the CDR3 reads CASSPRDWGITNTQYF. The CDR3 nucleotides are TGTGCCAGCAGCCCCAGGGATTGGGGAATCACTAATACGCAGTATTTT.

The chain has TRBV12-3 or TRBV12-4 and TRBJ2-7; 8 positions agree with TRBD2. The J segment lost 7 bases and the V segment lost 7 bases, leaving 9 bases of the junction unmatched. The CDR3 is 13 residues long. CDR3 amino acids: CASTQAGAAEQYF. The CDR3 nucleotides read TGTGCCAGCACCCAAGCGGGGGCGGCGGAGCAGTACTTC.

CDR3 amino acids: CATSDPWGGGYTF. CDR3 sequence (DNA): TGTGCCACCAGTGATCCCTGGGGAGGTGGCTACACCTTC. The rearrangement uses TRBV24-1 and TRBJ1-2; no reliable D call. Trimming stripped 3 bases from V and 7 bases from J, with 11 bases between. Germline V CDR1 and CDR2: KGHDR, SFDVKD. This CDR3 is built from 13 residues.

The V and J genes are TRBV6-6 and TRBJ1-3, with D hard to call. The V gene lost 6 bases and the J gene lost 2 bases, with 17 bases spanning the gap. Germline loops: CDR1 MNHNY, CDR2 SVGAGI (reference sequence). CDR3 length: 16 amino acids. The CDR3: CASSPGIRPAGNTIYF. CDR3 nucleotides: TGTGCCAGCAGCCCCGGAATCAGGCCGGCTGGAAACACCATATATTTT.

The chain combines TRBV4-2 with TRBJ2-1; D may be TRBD2 (6 bases). Deletions cut 0 bases from V and 10 bases from J, with 10 bases between. From germline, CDR1 is LGHNA and CDR2 YNFKEQ. The CDR3 has 13 residues. The CDR3: CASSQEGLEEQFF. CDR3 in DNA: TGTGCCAGCAGCCAAGAGGGACTCGAGGAGCAGTTCTTC.

The chain recombines TRBV7-2 with TRBJ1-1, with D hard to call. The CDR3 consists of 16 residues. Germline V gene lookup returns CDR1 SGHTA and CDR2 FQGNSA. Trimming left V 2 bases short and J 0 bases short, with 13 bases between. The CDR3 is CASSLRPGEMNTEAFF. The CDR3 DNA is TGTGCCAGCAGCTTAAGACCCGGAGAAATGAACACTGAAGCTTTCTTT.

The V and J genes are TRBV19 and TRBJ1-1; D not resolved. The V end was cut by 3 bases, the J end by 0 bases, with 8 bases between. Germline CDR1 reads LNHDA; CDR2 reads SQIVND (reference sequence). The CDR3 covers 14 residues. CDR3 nucleotide sequence: TGTGCCAGTAGTATTGTAAACTTGAACACTGAAGCTTTCTTT. This encodes CASSIVNLNTEAFF.

The gene calls are TRBV5-6 and TRBJ2-5; tentatively, D is TRBD1 (5 bases). The CDR3 sequence is 15 residues long. Trimming took 0 bases from V and 7 from J, leaving 16 bases between them. Germline loops: CDR1 SGHDT, CDR2 YYEEEE. The CDR3 DNA follows: TGTGCCAGCAGCTTGGGATCCGTGCGCCAGGGGACCCAGTACTTC. Protein product: CASSLGSVRQGTQYF. Filled out from reference TRBV5-6 and TRBJ2-5, the complete variable domain reads DAGVTQSPTHLIKTRGQQVTLRCSPKSGHDTVSWYQQALGQGPQFIFQYYEEEERQRGNFPDRFSGHQFPNYSSELNVNALLLGDSALYLCASSLGSVRQGTQYFGPGTRLLVL.

The V call is TRBV11-2, the J call TRBJ1-2, with D perhaps matching TRBD1 (6 bases). CDR1 is SGHAT, CDR2 FQNNGV, per germline. The CDR3 has 13 residues. Trimming stripped 5 bases from V and 3 bases from J, with 10 bases between. CDR3 in amino acids: CASSMGAHYGYTF. The CDR3 nucleotides read TGTGCCAGCAGCATGGGGGCACACTATGGCTACACCTTC.